Presented here are 19 T cell receptor beta chains from one specimen sequenced in a study of cytomegalovirus exposure and HLA in healthy donors. PCR involved 60 Vbeta and 13 Jbeta primers. Produced via immunoSEQ multiplex PCR; TCRdb's table is partial and in-frame only. This repertoire shows approximately 140,000 clones, roughly 62% found once; its top ten account for around 1.8%. Sample: PBMCs. These receptors originate from a male donor in good health and CMV-seronegative.

This sequence joins TRBV29-1 and TRBJ2-3; 9 nucleotides line up with TRBD2. In germline, CDR1 is SQVTM, CDR2 ANQGSEA. The J segment lost 2 bases and the V segment lost 1 base, leaving 4 bases of the junction unmatched. There are 15 residues in the CDR3. The CDR3: CSVEGAGGLTDTQYF. In nucleotides, the CDR3 is TGCAGCGTTGAAGGAGCGGGGGGACTCACAGATACGCAGTATTTT.

V gene TRBV2 combines with J gene TRBJ1-2; perhaps TRBD1 as D (5 bases). The CDR3 totals 12 residues. From germline, CDR1 is SNHLY and CDR2 FYNNEI. The V end lost 6 bases, the J end lost 4 bases, and 9 bases lay between the germline ends. The CDR3 DNA is TGTGCCAGCAGACAAGACAGCTATGGCTACACCTTC. Translating gives CASRQDSYGYTF.

This clone was seen more than once but under ten times. The chain has TRBV10-3 and TRBJ2-5; no definite D call. TRBJ2-7 explains the end of the DNA better; the J call may be wrong. Looked up from germline, CDR1 is ENHRY and CDR2 is SYGVKD. The CDR3 covers 15 residues. CDR3 amino acids: CAISDSTARRYEQYF. CDR3 coding DNA: TGTGCCATCAGTGATAGTACAGCACGAAGATACGAGCAGTACTTC.

The chain employs TRBV19 and TRBJ2-7, with TRBD1 matching 10 bases. The germline V gene has CDR1 LNHDA and CDR2 SQIVND (reference sequence). The CDR3 runs to 14 residues. Trimming cost V 3 bases and J 3 bases; bases outside gene matches: 2. The CDR3 DNA follows: TGTGCCAGTAGTATTGGGACAGGGGACTACGAGCAGTACTTC. It encodes CASSIGTGDYEQYF.

V gene TRBV27 combines with J gene TRBJ2-5; D is uncertain. Deletions cut 6 bases from V and 3 bases from J, with 11 bases between. CDR1 and CDR2 (germline): MNHEY, SMNVEV (reference sequence). The CDR3 contains 13 residues. In DNA, the CDR3 is TGTGCCAGCAGGTCAAACTTGAAAGAGACCCAGTACTTC. Its translation is CASRSNLKETQYF.

The gene calls are TRBV19 and TRBJ2-2, with D tentatively TRBD1 (5 bases). The V end was cut by 9 bases, the J end by 7 bases, with 12 bases between. From germline, CDR1 is LNHDA and CDR2 SQIVND (reference sequence). The CDR3 totals 12 residues. CDR3 sequence reads: CASATEVGELFF. The CDR3 DNA reads TGTGCCAGCGCGACAGAAGTCGGGGAGCTGTTTTTT.

This clone was seen only once. CDR3 sequence reads: CASSFGLAGEQYF. The CDR3 DNA follows: TGTGCCAGCAGTTTTGGACTAGCCGGCGAGCAGTACTTC. The chain carries TRBV6-5 and TRBJ2-7; 8 bases agree with TRBD2. J lost 6 bases, V lost 4 bases, and 5 bases had no gene match. The CDR3 runs 13 residues. Germline CDR1 reads MNHEY; CDR2 reads SVGAGI.

The chain employs TRBV7-3 and TRBJ2-2, with TRBD2 matching 10 bases. Germline lookup yields CDR1 SGHTA and CDR2 FQGTGA. The CDR3 loop spans 17 amino acids. V gave up 1 base and J gave up 5 bases; unmatched junction bases: 7. CDR3 in amino acids: CASSLILAGSKTGELFF. Here the CDR3 DNA reads TGTGCCAGCAGCTTAATACTAGCGGGGAGCAAAACCGGGGAGCTGTTTTTT. Full variable domain (remainder filled in from reference TRBV7-3 and TRBJ2-2): GAGVSQTPSNKVTEKGKYVELRCDPISGHTALYWYRQSLGQGPEFLIYFQGTGAADDSGLPNDRFFAVRPEGSVSTLKIQRTERGDSAVYLCASSLILAGSKTGELFFGEGSRLTVL.

The chain has TRBV2 and TRBJ1-5; D call uncertain. The CDR3 extends over 14 amino acids. The germline V gene has CDR1 SNHLY and CDR2 FYNNEI. The germline V and J ends were trimmed by 6 bases and 3 bases, with 12 bases remaining between them. The CDR3: CASRALGFNQPQHF. The CDR3, as DNA: TGTGCCAGCAGGGCCCTCGGGTTCAATCAGCCCCAGCATTTT.

The rearrangement links TRBV4-2 to TRBJ1-6; the match to TRBD1 covers 8 bases. Germline V gives CDR1 LGHNA, CDR2 YNFKEQ. Trimming took 0 bases from V and 7 from J; bases not matched to a gene: 5. The CDR3 consists of 16 residues. The CDR3 sequence is CASSQEGTGENSPLHF. In DNA form, the CDR3 reads TGTGCCAGCAGCCAAGAGGGGACAGGAGAAAATTCACCCCTCCACTTT.

This rearrangement joins TRBV6-5 to TRBJ1-4; no clear D. V was pared by 4 bases and J by 4 bases, with 4 bases between. From germline, CDR1 is MNHEY and CDR2 SVGAGI. This CDR3 has 12 amino acids. CDR3 DNA: TGTGCCAGCAGTTCCCATAATGAAAAACTGTTTTTT. It codes for CASSSHNEKLFF.

The V and J genes are TRBV6-1 and TRBJ1-2, with 11 bases aligning to TRBD1. Germline trimming cut 2 bases from V and 5 bases from J; bases unmatched to any gene: 7. Germline V lookup: CDR1 MNHNS, CDR2 SASEGT. The CDR3 is 16 amino acids. CDR3 amino acids: CASSELGQGVRYGYTF. The CDR3 nucleotides are TGTGCCAGCAGTGAATTGGGACAGGGGGTTCGTTATGGCTACACCTTC.

The chain combines TRBV5-6 with TRBJ2-7; possibly TRBD1 for D (5 bases). Trimming took 2 bases from V and 2 from J, leaving 8 bases between them. Germline-derived CDR1 and CDR2 are SGHDT and YYEEEE. This CDR3 contains 13 residues. The CDR3 region is CASSFPGPYEQYF. In DNA, the CDR3 is TGTGCCAGCAGCTTTCCAGGGCCCTACGAGCAGTACTTC.

This clone was detected once. J is TRBJ2-7 and V is TRBV4-2; D unresolved. The CDR3 is 14 residues long. V was cut by 0 bases and J by 1 base, with 7 bases left in between. CDR1 is LGHNA, CDR2 YNFKEQ, per germline. The CDR3 loop is CASSQEVSSYEQYF. CDR3 nucleotide sequence: TGTGCCAGCAGCCAAGAAGTTAGTTCCTACGAGCAGTACTTC.

The CDR3 bases are TGTGCCAGCAGCTTGGACCCCAGAGGACAGGTTGGGTGGAACACTGAAGCTTTCTTT. Amino acid sequence: CASSLDPRGQVGWNTEAFF. The chain employs TRBV5-6 and TRBJ1-1; 7 bases are shared with TRBD1. The V segment lost 0 bases and the J segment 1 base; nucleotides outside the gene matches: 15. There are 19 residues in the CDR3. The germline V gene encodes CDR1 SGHDT and CDR2 YYEEEE.

This chain uses TRBV5-1 with TRBJ2-5; 10 nucleotides line up with TRBD1. Germline CDR1 reads SGHRS; CDR2 reads YFSETQ. The CDR3 totals 13 residues. The trim removed 7 bases at V and 5 bases at J, leaving 5 bases unmatched. CDR3 in amino acids: CASRQGARETQYF. CDR3 DNA: TGCGCCAGCCGACAGGGGGCGCGGGAGACCCAGTACTTC.

This clone showed up just a few times. The chain has TRBV6-5 and TRBJ1-5; 7 nucleotides align to TRBD1. The CDR3 has 13 residues. With 4 bases clipped from V and 7 bases from J, the junction kept 4 bases outside the gene matches. Germline V CDR1 and CDR2: MNHEY, SVGAGI. The CDR3 DNA sequence: TGTGCCAGCAGTTCCGACAGGGAACAGCCCCAGCATTTT. It specifies CASSSDREQPQHF.

This clone was recorded a few times. The chain recombines TRBV5-4 with TRBJ2-3; D gene unclear. From germline, CDR1 is SGHNT and CDR2 YYREEE (reference sequence). Deletions cut 1 base from V and 5 bases from J, with 8 bases between. This CDR3 has 13 amino acids. CDR3 sequence (DNA): TGTGCCAGCAGCTTGTGGTCAGGAGATACGCAGTATTTT. Its protein is CASSLWSGDTQYF.

V gene TRBV12-5 combines with J gene TRBJ1-1; D ambiguous. Germline-derived CDR1 and CDR2 are LGHNT and FRNRAP. The CDR3 runs 17 residues. V dropped 5 bases and J dropped 3 bases, with 22 bases sitting between them. The CDR3 nucleotides read TGTGCTAGTGGTCAACTCCGGGAGAGCCTCGGGGACACTGAAGCTTTCTTT. Protein: CASGQLRESLGDTEAFF.